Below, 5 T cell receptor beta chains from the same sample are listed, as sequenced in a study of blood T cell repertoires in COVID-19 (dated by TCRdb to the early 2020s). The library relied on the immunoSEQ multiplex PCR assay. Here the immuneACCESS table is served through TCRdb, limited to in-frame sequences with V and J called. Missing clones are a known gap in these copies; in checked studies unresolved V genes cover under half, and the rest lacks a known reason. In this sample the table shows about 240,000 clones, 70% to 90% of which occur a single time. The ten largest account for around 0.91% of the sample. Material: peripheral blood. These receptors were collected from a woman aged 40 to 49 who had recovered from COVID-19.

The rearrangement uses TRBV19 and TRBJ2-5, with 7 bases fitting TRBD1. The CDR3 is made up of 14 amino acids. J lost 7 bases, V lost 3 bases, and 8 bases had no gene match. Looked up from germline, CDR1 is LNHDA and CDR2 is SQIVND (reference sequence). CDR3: CASSMGQGVGTQYF. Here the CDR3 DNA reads TGTGCCAGTAGTATGGGCCAGGGGGTTGGGACCCAGTACTTC.

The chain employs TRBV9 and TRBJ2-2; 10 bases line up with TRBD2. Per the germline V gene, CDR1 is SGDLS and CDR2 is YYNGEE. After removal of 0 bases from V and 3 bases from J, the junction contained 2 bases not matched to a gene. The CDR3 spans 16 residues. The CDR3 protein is CASSVGSGRDTGELFF. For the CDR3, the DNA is TGTGCCAGCAGCGTAGGGAGCGGGAGGGACACCGGGGAGCTGTTTTTT.

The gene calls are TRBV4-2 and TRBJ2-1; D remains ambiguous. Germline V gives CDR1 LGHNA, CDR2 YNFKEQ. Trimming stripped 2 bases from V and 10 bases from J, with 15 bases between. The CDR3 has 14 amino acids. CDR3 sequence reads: CASSQRMASGEQFF. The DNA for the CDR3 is TGTGCCAGCAGCCAACGGATGGCTAGTGGCGAGCAGTTCTTC.

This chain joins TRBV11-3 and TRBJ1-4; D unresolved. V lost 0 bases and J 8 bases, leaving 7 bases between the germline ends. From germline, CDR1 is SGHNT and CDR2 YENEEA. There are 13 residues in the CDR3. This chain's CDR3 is CASSLDGLEKLFF. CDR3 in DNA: TGTGCCAGCAGCTTAGATGGGCTCGAAAAACTGTTTTTT.

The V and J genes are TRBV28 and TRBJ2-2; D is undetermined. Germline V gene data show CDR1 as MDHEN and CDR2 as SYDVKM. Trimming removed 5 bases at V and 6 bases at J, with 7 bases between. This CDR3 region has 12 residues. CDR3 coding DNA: TGTGCCAGCAGTAGCACAGCCGGGGAGCTGTTTTTT. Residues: CASSSTAGELFF.